The TCR beta chain under discussion was sequenced for a study of blood T cell repertoires in COVID-19. Study as a whole: Sources were T cells, B-cell-depleted T cells, or PBMCs; the material itself was cDNA or gDNA.

Participants spanned ages roughly 18 to 90 years and resided in about 25 US areas. Membership in each cohort depended on participant-reported clinical history. CDR1 is SGHKS and CDR2 is YYEKEE in the germline V gene (reference sequence). V was pared by 3 bases and J by 5 bases, with 10 bases of the junction left unmatched. This CDR3 is built from 15 residues. Data came from immunoSEQ multiplex PCR; TCRdb stores just in-frame clones and leaves some out. Of about 230,000 clones in the sample, around nine tenths were seen once. This rearrangement joins TRBV5-5 to TRBJ2-7, with TRBD2 matching 8 bases. Sequenced material: PBMCs or T cells enriched from blood (not recorded which). The origin of this receptor is a woman aged 30 to 39 with acute COVID-19. The CDR3 DNA follows: TGTGCCAGCAGCTCGATACGCGGGGGGCACCACGAGCAGTACTTC. The encoded protein is CASSSIRGGHHEQYF.